Each of the 17 T cell receptor beta chains below was sequenced from the same sample in a study of blood T cell repertoires in COVID-19. Here immunoSEQ multiplex PCR was the method, and the copy in TCRdb shows in-frame clones only, minus some. The sample carries roughly 280,000 clones, roughly 91% recorded once. Sequencing input: PBMCs or T cells enriched from blood (not recorded which). The receptor source for this set is an older woman who had recovered from COVID-19.

In this sample, this clone turned up once. The J gene is TRBJ1-1, the V gene TRBV6-1; no reliable D call. The germline V gene encodes CDR1 MNHNS and CDR2 SASEGT. The V and J ends lost 3 bases and 1 base respectively, with 6 bases between them. The CDR3 extends over 13 amino acids. The CDR3 region has the DNA TGTGCCAGCAGTGACGGGAGGAACACTGAAGCTTTCTTT. It specifies CASSDGRNTEAFF.

V is TRBV28 and J is TRBJ1-2; 8 nucleotides align to TRBD1. The CDR3 runs to 15 residues. Trimming took 2 bases from V and 8 from J; bases not matched to a gene: 10. Looked up from germline, CDR1 is MDHEN and CDR2 is SYDVKM. The CDR3 loop reads CASSLPGQAMAGYTF. Here the CDR3 DNA reads TGTGCCAGCAGTTTACCGGGACAGGCCATGGCGGGCTACACCTTC.

The rearrangement joins TRBV5-1 to TRBJ1-6; D might be TRBD1 (6 bases). Trimming stripped 5 bases from V and 8 bases from J, with 14 bases between. In germline, CDR1 is SGHRS, CDR2 YFSETQ. The CDR3 has 14 amino acids. The CDR3 DNA sequence: TGCGCCAGCAGGGCGGGGGCGCTTGATTCACCCCTCCACTTT. Its protein is CASRAGALDSPLHF.

This sequence joins TRBV11-3 and TRBJ2-1; the D gene is possibly TRBD2 (5 bases). V was trimmed by 2 bases and J by 5 bases, leaving 19 bases between them. The CDR3 consists of 17 residues. Germline V CDR1 and CDR2: SGHNT, YENEEA. In nucleotides, the CDR3 is TGTGCCAGCAGCTTAAGACCTTCCGGATATAGCGACAATGAGCAGTTCTTC. Its protein product is CASSLRPSGYSDNEQFF.

V gene TRBV5-1 combines with J gene TRBJ2-7; 12 bases align to TRBD2. With V trimmed by 4 bases and J by 0 bases, 8 bases remained unmatched. Germline lookup yields CDR1 SGHRS and CDR2 YFSETQ. The CDR3 extends over 17 amino acids. The CDR3 protein is CASSPTSGGPSSYEQYF. Written as DNA, the CDR3 is TGCGCCAGCAGCCCCACTAGCGGGGGGCCTAGCTCCTACGAGCAGTACTTC.

The rearrangement links TRBV6-5 to TRBJ1-1; tentatively, D is TRBD1 (6 bases). The CDR3 totals 11 residues. V was pared by 3 bases and J by 10 bases, with 9 bases between. Germline V gene lookup returns CDR1 MNHEY and CDR2 SVGAGI. CDR3 region: CASSYSGVAFF. CDR3 coding DNA: TGTGCCAGCAGTTATTCAGGGGTAGCTTTCTTT.

The chain recombines TRBV30 with TRBJ1-6; tentatively, D is TRBD1 (6 bases). CDR3 length: 16 amino acids. V lost 7 bases to trimming and J lost 10 bases, with 26 bases between them. CDR1 and CDR2 from the germline V gene are GTSNPN and SVGIG (reference sequence). CDR3 amino acids: CASTQGPDPRGSPLHF. CDR3 DNA: TGTGCCTCGACCCAAGGACCGGACCCCAGGGGCTCACCCCTCCACTTT.

This sequence joins TRBV9 and TRBJ2-5, with 8 bases aligning to TRBD1. V shed 0 bases and J 5 bases; nucleotides not matched to a gene: 3. Germline V gene lookup returns CDR1 SGDLS and CDR2 YYNGEE. This CDR3 has 14 residues. CDR3 DNA sequence: TGTGCCAGCAGCGTAGGGACAGGGAAGGAGACCCAGTACTTC. Amino acids: CASSVGTGKETQYF.

The V call is TRBV5-4, the J call TRBJ1-1; 8 bases match TRBD1. The germline V gene encodes CDR1 SGHNT and CDR2 YYREEE (reference sequence). V was pared by 3 bases and J by 7 bases, with 5 bases of the junction left unmatched. This CDR3 region has 13 residues. CDR3 nucleotides: TGTGCCAGCAGCTCACAGGGGGTTAATGAAGCTTTCTTT. It yields the protein CASSSQGVNEAFF.

The V and J genes are TRBV4-2 and TRBJ1-5, with D perhaps TRBD1 (5 bases). The CDR3 sequence is 12 residues long. The V gene lost 4 bases and the J gene lost 7 bases, with 8 bases spanning the gap. The germline V gene has CDR1 LGHNA and CDR2 YNFKEQ. This CDR3 reads CASSPGGQPQHF. The CDR3 DNA reads as TGTGCCAGCAGCCCTGGGGGGCAGCCCCAGCATTTT.

J is TRBJ2-1 and V is TRBV7-9; the D is unclear. CDR3 length: 14 residues. V was trimmed by 4 bases and J by 5 bases, leaving 12 bases between them. From germline, CDR1 is SEHNR and CDR2 FQNEAQ (reference sequence). CDR3 DNA: TGTGCCAGCAGCTACGTTGCCCAGAACAATGAGCAGTTCTTC. Translating gives CASSYVAQNNEQFF.

V gene TRBV28 combines with J gene TRBJ1-4; a possible D gene is TRBD1 (6 bases). Trimming removed 6 bases from V and 6 bases from J, with 26 bases in between. The CDR3 is 18 amino acids. The germline V gene has CDR1 MDHEN and CDR2 SYDVKM. In DNA form, the CDR3 reads TGTGCCAGCAGAATCGGACAGACTTTCTTGCCAACCGATGAAAAACTGTTTTTT. It is translated as CASRIGQTFLPTDEKLFF.

The V gene is TRBV24-1, the J gene TRBJ1-1, with D perhaps matching TRBD1 (5 bases). V was shortened by 6 bases and J by 7 bases, with 14 bases between the two germline ends. The germline gives CDR1 KGHDR, CDR2 SFDVKD. The CDR3 contains 13 residues. CDR3 DNA sequence: TGTGCCACCAGTAGGGCCCAGGGTAGTGAAGCTTTCTTT. Translating gives CATSRAQGSEAFF.

The DNA for the CDR3 is TGTGCCAGCAGCCAAGATACGTACAGGGCGTTCGGCTACACCTTC. Its protein is CASSQDTYRAFGYTF. V is TRBV4-2 and J is TRBJ1-2, with D maybe TRBD1 (6 bases). V was trimmed by 0 bases and J by 8 bases, leaving 16 bases between them. Germline-derived CDR1 and CDR2 are LGHNA and YNFKEQ. The CDR3 is 15 residues long.

This rearrangement joins TRBV7-3 to TRBJ2-3; 14 bases align to TRBD2. CDR1 SGHTA and CDR2 FQGTGA come from the germline V gene. Trimming at V came to 5 bases and at J to 5 bases, leaving 15 bases not matched to a gene. This CDR3 has 19 residues. The CDR3 here is CASSRRPPGLAGVGDTQYF. The CDR3 DNA is TGTGCCAGCAGCAGGAGACCTCCGGGACTAGCGGGAGTGGGAGATACGCAGTATTTT.

This clone appeared a few times. The chain uses TRBV18 and TRBJ1-3; TRBD1 is a possible D gene (6 bases). The CDR3 has 14 residues. CDR1 KGHSH and CDR2 LQKENI come from the germline V gene. Trimming shortened V by 8 bases and J by 1 base, and 12 bases separated the two germline ends. CDR3 bases: TGTGCCAGCACTACAGGGAATTCTGGAAACACCATATATTTT. It yields the protein CASTTGNSGNTIYF.

The chain couples TRBV2 to TRBJ1-4; the D is unclear. Per germline, CDR1 SNHLY and CDR2 FYNNEI. V lost 5 bases and J 6 bases, leaving 4 bases between the germline ends. The CDR3 spans 11 residues. CDR3 in amino acids: CASSLDEKLFF. Written as DNA, the CDR3 is TGTGCCAGCAGTCTAGATGAAAAACTGTTTTTT.